The clone carrying this TCR beta chain showed up just once. The antigen is not known. Relative to the germline gene, one junction end is altered; a read error may explain this. This sample is part of a study of tumor and adjacent non-tumor tissue in lung cancer. Overall study: Some 4.1 million productive TCRbeta reads were obtained per sample on average.

The library came from three nested PCR rounds adapted from ARM-PCR protocols. A single record per CDR3 protein comes from TCRdb applying MiXCR to the multiplex PCR reads. The repertoire has some 90,000 distinct CDR3 sequences, around two thirds of them found once; the top ten carry approximately 15%. Points from the study as a whole: Tumor repertoires had a smaller top 100 clone share than normal lung.

No cell sorting was done before RNA was extracted from the tissue. Germline V gene lookup returns CDR1 SGHAT and CDR2 FQNNGV. This CDR3 has 12 residues. The origin of this receptor is a man in his 70s with non-small cell lung cancer. Sequenced input: lung tumor tissue. The genes are TRBV11-2 and TRBJ2-7; D call uncertain. CDR3 region: CANSPIRYEQYF. CDR3 nucleotides: TGTGCCAACAGCCCCATAAGATACGAGCAGTACTTC.